The clone carrying this T cell receptor beta chain was observed a handful of times. This record comes from a study of control samples from healthy donors and cancer patients. Using immunoSEQ multiplex PCR, the repertoire was profiled, and TCRdb retains in-frame clones only, with some absent. Among around 140,000 clones listed, more than 80% were seen once. CDR1 MDHEN and CDR2 SYDVKM come from the germline V gene. V lost 7 bases to trimming and J lost 4 bases, with 19 bases between them. The CDR3 extends over 16 amino acids. The chain is built from TRBV28 and TRBJ2-2; tentatively, D is TRBD1 (7 bases). This receptor was taken from a man aged 40-49 years in good health. Material: blood. The CDR3: CASTYLEGAPTGELFF. In DNA form, the CDR3 reads TGTGCCAGCACCTATTTGGAGGGGGCGCCCACCGGGGAGCTGTTTTTT.